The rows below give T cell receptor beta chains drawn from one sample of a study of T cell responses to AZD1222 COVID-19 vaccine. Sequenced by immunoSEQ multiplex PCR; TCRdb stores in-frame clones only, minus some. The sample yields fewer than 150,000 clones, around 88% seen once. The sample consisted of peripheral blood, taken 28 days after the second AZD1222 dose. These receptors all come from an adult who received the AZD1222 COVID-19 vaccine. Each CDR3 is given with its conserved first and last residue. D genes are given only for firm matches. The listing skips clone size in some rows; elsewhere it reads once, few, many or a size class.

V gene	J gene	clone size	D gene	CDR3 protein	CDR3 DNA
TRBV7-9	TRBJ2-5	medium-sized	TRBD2	CASRGGRLAGGTLETQYF	TGTGCCAGCCGAGGGGGTAGACTAGCGGGAGGGACTTTGGAGACCCAGTACTTC
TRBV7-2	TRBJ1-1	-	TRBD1	CASSFRTGGTEAFF	TGTGCCAGCAGCTTTCGGACAGGGGGCACTGAAGCTTTCTTT
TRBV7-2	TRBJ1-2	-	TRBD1	CASSPAGTVSVRGYTF	TGTGCCAGCAGCCCCGCCGGGACAGTCTCCGTCAGGGGCTACACCTTC
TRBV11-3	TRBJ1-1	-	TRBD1	CASSTRPGTGVNTEAFF	TGTGCCAGCAGCACTCGTCCCGGGACAGGGGTGAACACTGAAGCTTTCTTT
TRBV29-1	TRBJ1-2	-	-	CSVEDPLRYGYTF	TGCAGCGTTGAAGATCCCCTGCGGTATGGCTACACCTTC
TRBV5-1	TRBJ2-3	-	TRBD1	CASSSLGDRGSTDTQYF	TGCGCCAGCAGCTCCCTCGGGGACAGGGGGAGCACAGATACGCAGTATTTT
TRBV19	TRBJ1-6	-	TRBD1	CASSIDLTGSSPLHF	TGTGCCAGTAGTATAGATTTGACAGGGTCGTCACCCCTCCACTTT
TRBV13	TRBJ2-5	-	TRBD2	CASGGRGITETQYF	TGTGCCAGCGGAGGGCGGGGGATCACGGAGACCCAGTACTTC
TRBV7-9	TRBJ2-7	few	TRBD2	CASSLGSSGAHEQYF	TGTGCCAGCAGCTTAGGAAGTAGCGGGGCCCACGAGCAGTACTTC
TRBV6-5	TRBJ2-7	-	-	CASSNPDISYEQYF	TGTGCCAGCAGCAACCCGGACATCTCCTACGAGCAGTACTTC